This T cell receptor (beta chain) stems from a study of blood T cell repertoires in COVID-19. In the study overall: Both acute and convalescent COVID-19 samples were obtained from the United States, Italy and Spain. PBMCs, B-cell-depleted T cells, or T cells were the source of the cDNA or gDNA that made up the material.

Original data processing: From reference gene primer amplification, estimates of nucleated cell counts were derived. Sequenced by immunoSEQ multiplex PCR; TCRdb stores in-frame clones only, minus some. V and J calls and clone size follow that table, whereas D and trimming were derived from the DNA. The repertoire has more than 250,000 clones, roughly 90% of them found once; the top ten carry less than 2%. This clone has a single count. Source material: PBMCs or T cells enriched from blood (not recorded which). The sequence came from a woman between 18 and 29 years old with acute COVID-19.

The DNA for the CDR3 is TGTGCCAGCAGCCAAGAGGGAAGGACAGGAAGGCGGGAGCAGTACTTC. Translation gives CASSQEGRTGRREQYF. This chain links TRBV3-1 (or the pseudogene TRBV3-2) with TRBJ2-7; 7 bases map to TRBD1. The CDR3 has 16 amino acids. Germline CDR1 LGHDT, CDR2 YNNKEL (reference sequence). Unmatched junction bases numbered 12, after V lost 0 bases and J lost 7 bases.